The rows below give T cell receptor beta chains drawn from one sample of a study of TIL therapy for anti-PD-1-resistant metastatic lung cancer. Assay used: immunoSEQ multiplex PCR; TCRdb lists only in-frame clones, some missing. Of approximately 10,000 clones in the sample, 70% to 80% were seen once. Sequencing was performed on blood, taken at baseline. These receptors all stem from a person aged 25-79 years with non-small cell lung cancer. CDR3s include the opening cysteine and the closing phenylalanine or tryptophan. The D gene is left open where the match is weak. Some rows have no size entry. The others give once, few or many, or a class for an expanded clone.

>TRBJ2-1|-|TRBV9|TRBD2
TGTGCCAGCAGTAGCGGGAGAAACCCGTACAATGAGCAGTTCTTC
CASSSGRNPYNEQFF
>TRBJ1-2|-|TRBV27|-
TGTGCCAGCGACCTATCCCCGGGGGGGTATAATGGCTACACCTTC
CASDLSPGGYNGYTF
>TRBJ2-2|-|TRBV19|TRBD2
TGTGCCACACGGACTAGCGGGATAGACACCGGGGAGCTGTTTTTT
CATRTSGIDTGELFF
>TRBJ2-7|-|TRBV27|TRBD1
TGTGCCAGCAGTTCCTTGGACAGGGGATTGTACGAGCAGTACTTC
CASSSLDRGLYEQYF
>TRBJ2-5|-|TRBV6-1|TRBD2
TGTGCCAGCAGTCCGGGGGGTCAGACCCAGTACTTC
CASSPGGQTQYF
>TRBJ2-1|-|TRBV7-9|TRBD2
TGTGCCAGCAGCTCTACCGGGACTAGCGGGAGCTCCTACAATGAGCAGTTCTTC
CASSSTGTSGSSYNEQFF
>TRBJ2-7|-|TRBV10-1|TRBD2
TGCGCCAGCAGTGATGAGCGGGAGAAAACCTACGAGCAGTACTTC
CASSDEREKTYEQYF
>TRBJ2-2|-|TRBV4-2|TRBD1
TGTGCCAGCAGCCAAGATCCGGGGACAGGGGCCGGGGAGCTGTTTTTT
CASSQDPGTGAGELFF
>TRBJ2-2|-|TRBV6-4|-
TGTGCCAGCAGTGTAAAGGGGGACACCGGGGAGCTGTTTTTT
CASSVKGDTGELFF
>TRBJ2-3|-|TRBV5-1|TRBD2
TGCGCCAGCAGCTCCGGGACTAGCTACACAGATACGCAGTATTTT
CASSSGTSYTDTQYF
>TRBJ1-5|once|TRBV30|-
TGTGCCTGGAGTGCGGCAGGGTTGAGCAATCAGCCCCAGCATTTT
CAWSAAGLSNQPQHF
>TRBJ1-2|-|TRBV6-4|TRBD1
TGTGCCAGCAGCGGACAGGGGGGAGAGGGCTACACCTTC
CASSGQGGEGYTF
>TRBJ2-1|once|TRBV7-2|-
TGTGCCAGCACGGGGCTTCGTCGCAATGAGCAGTTCTTC
CASTGLRRNEQFF
>TRBJ1-2|-|TRBV18|-
TGTGCCAGCTCACCACCCGGGTACCATGGCTACACCTTC
CASSPPGYHGYTF
>TRBJ2-7|few|TRBV4-2|-
TGTGCCAGCAGCCAAGATCCCCTAGCAGGCGAGCAGTACTTC
CASSQDPLAGEQYF
>TRBJ2-7|-|TRBV10-1|TRBD1
TGCGCCAGCAGTGAGTCGGGACAGGGGGAGCAGTACTTC
CASSESGQGEQYF
>TRBJ2-7|-|TRBV18|TRBD1
TGCGCCAGCTCGCCGGGACAGTCCTCCTACGAGCAGTACTTC
CASSPGQSSYEQYF
>TRBJ2-7|once|TRBV4-1|TRBD2
TGCGCCAGCAGCCAAGCGGGGACTAGCGCCTACGAGCAGTACTTC
CASSQAGTSAYEQYF
>TRBJ2-1|-|TRBV5-8|-
TGTGCCAGCAGCTTACTGGCCTACAATGAGCAGTTCTTC
CASSLLAYNEQFF
>TRBJ2-7|-|TRBV27|TRBD2
TGTGCCAGCAGTTTATCCCTCGGACTTAGCGGGTCCTACGAGCAGTACTTC
CASSLSLGLSGSYEQYF
>TRBJ1-4|-|TRBV11-1|-
TGTGCCAGCAGCTTAGCGTACGGGGCAACCGCTGAAAAACTGTTTTTT
CASSLAYGATAEKLFF
>TRBJ2-2|-|TRBV6-4|TRBD1
TGTGCCAGCAGTGCGGGGACAGCCGGGGACACCGGGGAGCTGTTTTTT
CASSAGTAGDTGELFF
>TRBJ1-4|-|TRBV15|-
TGTGCCACCAGCAGACGAGAGCCCCTCGACGAAAAACTGTTTTTT
CATSRREPLDEKLFF
>TRBJ2-7|-|TRBV6-1|TRBD1
TGTGCCAGCATCAAGGACAGGGAAGAGGAGCAGTACTTC
CASIKDREEEQYF
>TRBJ2-5|-|TRBV27|-
TGTGCCAGCAGTTTAAGGGAGACCCAGTACTTC
CASSLRETQYF
>TRBJ1-1|-|TRBV2|-
TGTGCCAGCAGTGAACGTCAGCAGGGGACTGAAGCTTTCTTT
CASSERQQGTEAFF
>TRBJ1-1|-|TRBV29-1|-
TGCAGCGTTGAACCTCAGGGAGGAGGGATTCCGGGCTTT
CSVEPQGGGIPGF
>TRBJ1-4|-|TRBV13|TRBD1
TGTGCCAGCAGCTTAGGCGGCAGGGGGTCTGAAAAACTGTTTTTT
CASSLGGRGSEKLFF
>TRBJ2-7|once|TRBV7-9|TRBD2
TGTGCCAGCAGCTCCCTACTAGCGTACTCCTACGAGCAGTACTTC
CASSSLLAYSYEQYF
>TRBJ2-2|-|TRBV4-3|-
TGCGCCAGCAGCCAAGACCAGGGATCCACCGGGGAGCTGTTTTTT
CASSQDQGSTGELFF
>TRBJ1-2|-|TRBV27|-
TGTGCCAGCAGTCCGCAGTTGCAGGGTGGCTATGGCTACACCTTC
CASSPQLQGGYGYTF
>TRBJ2-3|-|TRBV2|TRBD2
TGTGCCAGCAGTCTGGGACTAGCGGGAGGGAGAGATACGCAGTATTTT
CASSLGLAGGRDTQYF
>TRBJ2-1|-|TRBV11-3|TRBD2
TGTGCCAGCAGCCCGTCCTCCGGGACTAGTCTCAATGAGCAGTTCTTC
CASSPSSGTSLNEQFF
>TRBJ1-5|-|TRBV7-8|TRBD1
TGTGCCAGCAGCAGGGGACAGGGGGCAGCTCAGCCCCAGCATTTT
CASSRGQGAAQPQHF